Included here is one TCR beta chain sequence, with context. The protocol was immunoSEQ multiplex PCR, while the TCRdb copy is restricted to in-frame clones and leaves out a portion. The profile shows 75,000 to 95,000 clones, around nine tenths of them singletons. This CDR3 has 15 amino acids. Unmatched junction bases numbered 4, after V lost 7 bases and J lost 2 bases. The germline CDR1 and CDR2 sequences are LNHDA and SQIVND (reference sequence). The data are from a study of T cell responses to AZD1222 COVID-19 vaccine. Source: peripheral blood, taken on day 0 of AZD1222 vaccination. The chain has TRBV19 and TRBJ1-6, with 8 bases fitting TRBD1. This TCR was sampled from an adult in good health. DNA of the CDR3: TGTGCCAGTAATGGCAGGGGGCCCTATAATTCACCCCTCCACTTT. Its translation is CASNGRGPYNSPLHF.